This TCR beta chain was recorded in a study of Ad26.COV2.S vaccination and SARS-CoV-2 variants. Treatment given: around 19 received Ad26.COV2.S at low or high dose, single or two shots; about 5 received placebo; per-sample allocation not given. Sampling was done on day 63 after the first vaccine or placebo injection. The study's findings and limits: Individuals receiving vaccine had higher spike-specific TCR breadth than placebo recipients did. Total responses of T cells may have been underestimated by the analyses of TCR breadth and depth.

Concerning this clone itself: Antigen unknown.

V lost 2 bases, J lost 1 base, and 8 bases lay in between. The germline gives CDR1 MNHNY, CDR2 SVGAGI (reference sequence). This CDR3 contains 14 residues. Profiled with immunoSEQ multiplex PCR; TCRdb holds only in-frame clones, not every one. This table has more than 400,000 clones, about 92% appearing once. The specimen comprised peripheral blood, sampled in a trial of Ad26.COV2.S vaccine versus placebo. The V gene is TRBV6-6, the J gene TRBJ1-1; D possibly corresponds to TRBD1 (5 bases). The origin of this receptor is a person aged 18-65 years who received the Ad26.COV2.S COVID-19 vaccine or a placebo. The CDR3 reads CASSYGGWNTEAFF. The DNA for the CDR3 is TGTGCCAGCAGTTACGGGGGATGGAACACTGAAGCTTTCTTT.